Listed here are 16 T cell receptor beta chains from one sample, sequenced in a study of early T cells in non-severe SARS-CoV-2 infection. TCRdb re-called the 5' RACE reads with MiXCR, one entry per CDR3 protein. This sample yields over 60,000 distinct CDR3 sequences, of which around 10% are seen a single time; 6.5% to 8.5% belongs to the top ten. The sequencing used whole blood, collected at baseline. The receptors were sampled from an adult who was a healthcare worker with PCR-confirmed SARS-CoV-2 infection or an uninfected control (not recorded which).

This clonotype was seen a handful of times. The chain joins TRBV3-1 to TRBJ1-5; D is undetermined. Trimming took 4 bases from V and 0 from J, leaving 10 bases between them. Germline V gene lookup returns CDR1 LGHDT and CDR2 YNNKEL (reference sequence). The CDR3 sequence is 15 residues long. The CDR3 DNA follows: TGTGCCAGCAGCCGCAGTATCTATAGCAATCAGCCCCAGCATTTT. Translated: CASSRSIYSNQPQHF.

The rearrangement links TRBV5-1 to TRBJ2-3, with TRBD1 as a possible D gene (5 bases). Between the trimmed V and J ends, which lost 5 bases and 2 bases, there was a span of 18 bases. The germline gives CDR1 SGHRS, CDR2 YFSETQ. The CDR3 is made up of 16 amino acids. The CDR3 loop reads CASSGRSRVSTDTQYF. The CDR3 region has the DNA TGCGCCAGCAGTGGACGATCCAGGGTTTCCACAGATACGCAGTATTTT.

This clonotype was detected a few times. The chain is built from TRBV6-2 or TRBV6-3 and TRBJ2-5; 15 bases map to TRBD2. The germline V gene encodes CDR1 MNHEY and CDR2 SVGEGT. The CDR3 runs 18 residues. After removal of 2 bases from V and 3 bases from J, the junction contained 7 bases not matched to a gene. The CDR3 loop is CASSYVLRTSGGEETQYF. Written as DNA, the CDR3 is TGTGCCAGCAGTTACGTCCTCCGGACTAGCGGGGGGGAAGAGACCCAGTACTTC.

This clonotype was counted many times. The CDR3 region has the DNA TGCAGTGCTAGAGATCCTGGACAGGGAGGATCACCCCTCCACTTT. As protein: CSARDPGQGGSPLHF. The chain joins TRBV20-1 to TRBJ1-6; 8 nucleotides line up with TRBD1. Trimming removed 0 bases from V and 10 bases from J; junction bases left unmatched: 8. The CDR3 is made up of 15 amino acids. Per germline, CDR1 DFQATT and CDR2 SNEGSKA (reference sequence).

The sample holds a few counts of this clonotype. This rearrangement joins TRBV6-5 to TRBJ1-1, with D unclear. With 4 bases removed from V and 3 bases from J, the gap between germline ends came to 12 bases. CDR3 length equals 14 residues. Per germline, CDR1 MNHEY and CDR2 SVGAGI. CDR3 sequence reads: CASSLGTGYTEAFF. CDR3 bases: TGTGCCAGCAGTTTGGGCACGGGGTACACTGAAGCTTTCTTT.

This clonotype turned up a few times. The chain couples TRBV29-1 to TRBJ2-3, with D tentatively TRBD1 (6 bases). Germline lookup yields CDR1 SQVTM and CDR2 ANQGSEA. This CDR3 is built from 11 residues. V was cut by 7 bases and J by 7 bases, with 12 bases left in between. The CDR3 is CSGEGGHTQYF. The CDR3 DNA reads TGCAGCGGAGAAGGGGGACATACGCAGTATTTT.

In its sample, this clonotype was seen a few times. The chain recombines TRBV5-1 with TRBJ2-7; D gene unclear. V lost 1 base and J lost 2, with 10 bases in between. This CDR3 is built from 14 residues. The germline V gene encodes CDR1 SGHRS and CDR2 YFSETQ. The CDR3 loop reads CASSLQPTTYEQYF. CDR3 sequence (DNA): TGCGCCAGCAGCTTGCAGCCGACCACCTACGAGCAGTACTTC.

This clonotype was seen at least ten times. The chain employs TRBV7-3 and TRBJ1-1, with D uncertain. Germline assignment: CDR1 SGHTA and CDR2 FQGTGA. Trimming stripped 1 base from V and 3 bases from J, with 6 bases between. The CDR3 spans 13 residues. The CDR3 DNA reads TGTGCCAGCAGCTTAATCGGAGACACTGAAGCTTTCTTT. Its translation: CASSLIGDTEAFF. The variable domain in full, completed from reference TRBV7-3 and TRBJ1-1, reads GAGVSQTPSNKVTEKGKYVELRCDPISGHTALYWYRQSLGQGPEFLIYFQGTGAADDSGLPNDRFFAVRPEGSVSTLKIQRTERGDSAVYLCASSLIGDTEAFFGQGTRLTVV.

This clonotype was detected many times. V gene TRBV6-7 combines with J gene TRBJ2-4; D gene unclear. TRBV6-7 is treated as an ORF (open reading frame) with a function not yet certain. CDR3 length: 10 residues. V was pared by 2 bases and J by 7 bases, with 0 bases between. The CDR3 DNA sequence: TGTGCCAGCAGTTACAACATTCAGTACTTC. It codes for CASSYNIQYF.

V is TRBV9 and J is TRBJ2-1; 12 nucleotides agree with TRBD2. The V gene end was trimmed by 4 bases and the J gene end by 8 bases; junction bases not matched to a gene: 7. CDR1 is SGDLS and CDR2 is YYNGEE in the germline V gene. The CDR3 runs 15 residues. The CDR3 is CASSPGLAGLDEQFF. CDR3 in DNA: TGTGCCAGCAGCCCCGGACTAGCGGGGTTAGATGAGCAGTTCTTC.

The V call is TRBV2, the J call TRBJ1-1; 7 bases map to TRBD1. Germline V CDR1 and CDR2: SNHLY, FYNNEI. The CDR3 extends over 14 amino acids. With V trimmed by 4 bases and J by 0 bases, 2 bases remained unmatched. CDR3: CASSAGQMNTEAFF. CDR3 nucleotide sequence: TGTGCCAGCAGTGCGGGACAGATGAACACTGAAGCTTTCTTT.

This clonotype was recorded a few times. The chain is built from TRBV6-6 and TRBJ1-5; TRBD1 matches at 7 bases. The germline CDR1 and CDR2 sequences are MNHNY and SVGAGI (reference sequence). V gave up 2 bases and J gave up 7 bases; unmatched junction bases: 14. This CDR3 contains 17 residues. This chain's CDR3 is CASSYTATGQAGQPQHF. CDR3 bases: TGTGCCAGCAGTTACACGGCCACAGGACAGGCAGGGCAGCCCCAGCATTTT.

This chain links TRBV11-2 with TRBJ2-5; TRBD1 is a possible D gene (5 bases). This CDR3 contains 14 residues. With 5 bases removed from V and 2 bases from J, the gap between germline ends came to 12 bases. The germline V gene has CDR1 SGHAT and CDR2 FQNNGV. This CDR3 reads CASSSFAGQETQYF. CDR3 bases: TGTGCCAGCAGCAGTTTCGCAGGGCAAGAGACCCAGTACTTC.

In its sample, this clonotype was seen many times. The rearrangement joins TRBV9 to TRBJ2-1; TRBD2 matches 10 bases. After removal of 0 bases from V and 4 bases from J, the junction contained 1 base not matched to a gene. The CDR3 spans 15 residues. The germline V gene encodes CDR1 SGDLS and CDR2 YYNGEE. CDR3 in DNA: TGTGCCAGCAGCGTAGCAGCGGGGGGGTACAATGAGCAGTTCTTC. Its protein is CASSVAAGGYNEQFF.

V and J are TRBV24-1 and TRBJ2-3; weak D call: TRBD2 (6 bases). With 4 bases removed from V and 2 bases from J, the gap between germline ends came to 9 bases. Germline lookup yields CDR1 KGHDR and CDR2 SFDVKD. The CDR3 runs to 14 residues. CDR3 in amino acids: CATSDGGTTDTQYF. CDR3 bases: TGTGCCACCAGTGACGGGGGTACCACAGATACGCAGTATTTT.

DNA of the CDR3: TGTGCCAGCAGCGTCAGTACAGGGGGCGGGTACGAGCAGTACTTC. Protein product: CASSVSTGGGYEQYF. The chain employs TRBV11-2 and TRBJ2-7; 9 nucleotides align to TRBD1. In germline, CDR1 is SGHAT, CDR2 FQNNGV. V was clipped by 5 bases and J by 4 bases; unmatched bases: 9. CDR3 length equals 15 residues.